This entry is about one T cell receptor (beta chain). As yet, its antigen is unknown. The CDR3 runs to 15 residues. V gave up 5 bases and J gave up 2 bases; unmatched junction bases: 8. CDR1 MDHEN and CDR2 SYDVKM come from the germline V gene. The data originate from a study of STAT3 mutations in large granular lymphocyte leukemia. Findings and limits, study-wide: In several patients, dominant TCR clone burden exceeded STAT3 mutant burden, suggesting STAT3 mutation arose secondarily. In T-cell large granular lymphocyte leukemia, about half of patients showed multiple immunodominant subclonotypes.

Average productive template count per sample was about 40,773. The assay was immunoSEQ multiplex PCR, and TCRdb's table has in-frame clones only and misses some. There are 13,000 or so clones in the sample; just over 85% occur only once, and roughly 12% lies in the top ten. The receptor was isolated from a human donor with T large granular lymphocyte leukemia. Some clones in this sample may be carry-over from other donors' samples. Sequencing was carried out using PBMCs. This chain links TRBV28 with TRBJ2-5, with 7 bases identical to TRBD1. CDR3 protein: CASSLTGDVQETQYF. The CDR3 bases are TGTGCCAGCAGTCTCACAGGGGACGTACAAGAGACCCAGTACTTC. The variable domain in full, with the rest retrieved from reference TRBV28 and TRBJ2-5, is DVKVTQSSRYLVKRTGEKVFLECVQDMDHENMFWYRQDPGLGLRLIYFSYDVKMKEKGDIPEGYSVSREKKERFSLILESASTNQTSMYLCASSLTGDVQETQYFGPGTRLLVL.